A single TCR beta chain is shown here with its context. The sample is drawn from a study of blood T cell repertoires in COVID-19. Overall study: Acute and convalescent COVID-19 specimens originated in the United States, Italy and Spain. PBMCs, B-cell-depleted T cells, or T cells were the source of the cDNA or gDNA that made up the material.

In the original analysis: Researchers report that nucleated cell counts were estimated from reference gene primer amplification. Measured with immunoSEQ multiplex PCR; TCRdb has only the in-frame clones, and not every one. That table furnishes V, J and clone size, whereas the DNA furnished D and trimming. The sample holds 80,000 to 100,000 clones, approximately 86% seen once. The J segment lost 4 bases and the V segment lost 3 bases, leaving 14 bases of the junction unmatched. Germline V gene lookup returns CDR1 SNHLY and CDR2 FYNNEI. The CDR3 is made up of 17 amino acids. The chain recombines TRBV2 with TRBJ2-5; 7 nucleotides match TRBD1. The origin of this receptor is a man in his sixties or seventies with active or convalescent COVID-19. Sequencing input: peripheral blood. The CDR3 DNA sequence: TGTGCCAGCAGTGATGGTTTAGGGGGACAGCAGGGAGAGACCCAGTACTTC. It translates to CASSDGLGGQQGETQYF.